Sequencing of this T cell receptor (beta chain) was carried out in a study of blood T cell repertoires in COVID-19. About the study: The United States, Italy and Spain were the sources of the acute and convalescent COVID-19 samples. The analysed material was cDNA or gDNA that came from T cells, B-cell-depleted T cells, or PBMCs.

The CDR3 is made up of 12 amino acids. V lost 8 bases to trimming and J lost 5 bases, with 9 bases between them. CDR1 and CDR2 from the germline V gene are LGHDT and YNNKEL (reference sequence). Authors' processing steps: The authors estimated nucleated cell counts from reference gene primer amplification. TCRdb keeps only in-frame clones here, not all; method: immunoSEQ multiplex PCR. D and trimming were read from the DNA, whereas the V and J calls and clone size are those reported in that table. The sample shows more than 400,000 clones, roughly 88% of them seen only once. The sample was peripheral blood. The origin of this receptor is a human donor in a cohort sampled during active COVID-19. This sequence joins TRBV3-1 (or the pseudogene TRBV3-2) and TRBJ2-2, with D unresolved. CDR3 coding DNA: TGTGCCAGCGGAGTGTGGACCGGGGAGCTGTTTTTT. It encodes CASGVWTGELFF.